The 7 T cell receptor beta chains reported below all come from one sample, sequenced in a study of T cell changes during pregnancy in multiple sclerosis. The table came from immunoSEQ multiplex PCR; TCRdb's copy has only in-frame clones and leaves some out. The table has about 22,000 clones, more than 75% seen once. The source was CD8+ T cells from peripheral blood mononuclear cells, collected before pregnancy. The receptors derive from a female donor with multiple sclerosis, enrolled in a pregnancy study.

V gene TRBV21-1 combines with J gene TRBJ2-1; TRBD2, the D gene given by the table, was not confirmed from the DNA. TRBV21-1 is labeled a pseudogene. The CDR3 length is 15 residues. CDR3 sequence reads: CASSKGILAVCEQFF. The CDR3 DNA is TGTGCCAGCAGCAAAGGAATACTAGCGGTGTGTGAGCAGTTCTTC.

V is TRBV5-4 and J is TRBJ2-1; 11 bases line up with TRBD2. Losses at the gene ends were 1 base for V and 5 bases for J; bases not matched to a gene: 2. The germline V gene encodes CDR1 SGHNT and CDR2 YYREEE (reference sequence). The CDR3 spans 15 residues. The CDR3 DNA reads as TGTGCCAGCAGCTTGACTAGCGGGAGCCACAATGAGCAGTTCTTC. It codes for CASSLTSGSHNEQFF.

The chain couples TRBV27 to TRBJ2-2; TRBD1 matches at 9 bases. Germline loops: CDR1 MNHEY, CDR2 SMNVEV (reference sequence). The CDR3 is 15 residues long. With 4 bases clipped from V and 3 bases from J, the junction kept 3 bases outside the gene matches. CDR3 region: CASSSQGADTGELFF. CDR3 in DNA: TGTGCCAGCAGTTCACAGGGGGCGGACACCGGGGAGCTGTTTTTT.

Only a few counts were recorded for this clone. The sample has other DNA sequences that encode this CDR3 too. This chain joins TRBV6-4 and TRBJ2-1; 8 nucleotides align to TRBD2. The CDR3 contains 15 residues. The junction had 0 bases not matched to a gene; V was cut back by 0 bases and J by 2 bases. From germline, CDR1 is MRHNA and CDR2 SNTAGT. The CDR3 loop is CASSDSAGAYNEQFF. CDR3 DNA sequence: TGTGCCAGCAGTGACTCAGCGGGAGCCTACAATGAGCAGTTCTTC.

This chain connects TRBV6-5 to TRBJ1-4; D is unresolved. V lost 5 bases to trimming and J lost 5 bases, with 15 bases between them. Germline assignment: CDR1 MNHEY and CDR2 SVGAGI. The CDR3 has 15 residues. The CDR3 sequence: CASSRGPNSNEKLFF. CDR3 nucleotide sequence: TGTGCCAGCAGTCGCGGGCCCAATTCGAATGAAAAACTGTTTTTT.

This chain joins TRBV28 and TRBJ2-1; 7 nucleotides agree with TRBD2. V was clipped by 5 bases and J by 6 bases; unmatched bases: 10. Looked up from germline, CDR1 is MDHEN and CDR2 is SYDVKM. The CDR3 extends over 15 amino acids. The DNA of the CDR3 is TGTGCCAGCAGTCCCCTTGAGCGGGAAGTCAATGAGCAGTTCTTC. It translates to CASSPLEREVNEQFF.

The chain links TRBV6-6 to TRBJ2-7; TRBD2 might be the D (5 bases). Per the germline V gene, CDR1 is MNHNY and CDR2 is SVGAGI (reference sequence). Trimming took off 2 bases at V and 6 bases at J, with 14 bases between the two ends. There are 14 residues in the CDR3. Here the CDR3 DNA reads TGTGCCAGCAGTTACCGGACTCCAAATGGCGAGCAGTACTTC. This codes for CASSYRTPNGEQYF.